The T cell receptor beta chain under discussion was sequenced for a study of molecular identifiers for immune sequencing clone quantification. Findings of the study overall: More than 97% of effector molecules, versus under 1% of naive-cell molecules, belonged to clones above 20 RNA copies.

Sorting defined naive CD8 T cells as CD8+CD4-CCR7+CD45RA+. The CDR3 loop spans 15 amino acids. With V trimmed by 4 bases and J by 2 bases, 4 bases remained unmatched. In germline, CDR1 is LNHDA, CDR2 SQIVND (reference sequence). TCRdb re-analysed the PCR reads in MiXCR, keeping a single row per CDR3 protein. The sample shows more than 85,000 distinct CDR3 sequences, approximately 40% of them seen only once. This clonotype was recorded a few times. Its cognate antigen is unknown. Specimen: naive CD8+ T cells from blood, with Jurkat cell RNA spiked in. Documented subset: FACS-sorted CD8+CD4-CCR7+CD45RA+ naive T cells. This chain uses TRBV19 with TRBJ2-7; 11 bases fit TRBD2. This clonotype was sampled from a human donor in good health. Some libraries in this study had Jurkat cell RNA spiked in. Written as DNA, the CDR3 is TGTGCCAGTAGTACCGGGACTAGCGGAGCCTACGAGCAGTACTTC. This gives the protein CASSTGTSGAYEQYF.